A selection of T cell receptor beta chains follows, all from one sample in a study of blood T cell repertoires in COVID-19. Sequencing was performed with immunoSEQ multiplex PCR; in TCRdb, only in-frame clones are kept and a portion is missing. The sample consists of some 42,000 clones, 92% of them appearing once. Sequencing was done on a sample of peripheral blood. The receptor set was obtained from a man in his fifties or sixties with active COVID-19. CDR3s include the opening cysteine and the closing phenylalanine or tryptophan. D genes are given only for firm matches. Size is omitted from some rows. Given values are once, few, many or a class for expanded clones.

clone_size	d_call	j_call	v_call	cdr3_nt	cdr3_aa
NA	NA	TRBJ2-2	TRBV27	TGTGCCAGCAGTCCAGAATCGACAGGGAGGTCTGGGGAGCTGTTTTTT	CASSPESTGRSGELFF
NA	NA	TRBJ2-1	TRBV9	TGTGCCAGCAGCGTAGTAGGGGGCTCCTACAATGAGCAGTTCTTC	CASSVVGGSYNEQFF
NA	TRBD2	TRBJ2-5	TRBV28	TGTGCCAGCAGCCACCCGACTAGCGGGGAAGGGCACTTC	CASSHPTSGEGHF
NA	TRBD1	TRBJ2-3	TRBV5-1	TGCGCCAGCAGCCGCGGACAGGGGGGCACAGATACGCAGTATTTT	CASSRGQGGTDTQYF
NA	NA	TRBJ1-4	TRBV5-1	TGCGCCAGCAGCTTAAGCGTGGGAACAGGGAACTTTGAAAAACTGTTTTTT	CASSLSVGTGNFEKLFF
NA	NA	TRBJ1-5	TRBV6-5	TGTGCCAGCAGTTACGGCCGGGATCAGCCCCAGCATTTT	CASSYGRDQPQHF
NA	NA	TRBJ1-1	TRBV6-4	TGTGCCAGCAGGGAGAGTCCAGAAAGTCGGAACACTGAAGCTTTCTTT	CASRESPESRNTEAFF
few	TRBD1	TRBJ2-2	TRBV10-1	TGCGCCAGCAGTGATTCCAGGGGGCTCGGGGAGCTGTTTTTT	CASSDSRGLGELFF
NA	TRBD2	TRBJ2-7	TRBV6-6	TGTGCCAGCAGTGCCCCGGGGGGGCACTACGAGCAGTACTTC	CASSAPGGHYEQYF
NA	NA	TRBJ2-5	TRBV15	TGTGCCACCAGCAGAGATTCAGGACGGACTCAAGAGACCCAGTACTTC	CATSRDSGRTQETQYF
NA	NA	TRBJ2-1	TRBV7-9	TGTGCCAGCAGCTTATTCGGTGCCTACAATGAGCAGTTCTTC	CASSLFGAYNEQFF
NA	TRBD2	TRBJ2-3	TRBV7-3	TGTGCCAGCAGCGCCAAGACGGGAGGGCTGGGAAATACGCAGTATTTT	CASSAKTGGLGNTQYF
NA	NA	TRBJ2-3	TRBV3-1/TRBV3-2	TGTGCCAGCAGCCCCGGCGGCGGTACGCAGTATTTT	CASSPGGGTQYF
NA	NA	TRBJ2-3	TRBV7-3	TGTGCCAGCAGCTTTGGTAGATTGGGGGGAGATACGCAGTATTTT	CASSFGRLGGDTQYF
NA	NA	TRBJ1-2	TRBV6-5	TGTGCCAGCAGTACTGCGGGGCGTCTCTATGGCTACACCTTC	CASSTAGRLYGYTF
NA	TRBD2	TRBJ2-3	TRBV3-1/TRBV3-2	TGTGCCAGCAGCCGCGGGGCGGGAGACGGCGATACGCAGTATTTT	CASSRGAGDGDTQYF